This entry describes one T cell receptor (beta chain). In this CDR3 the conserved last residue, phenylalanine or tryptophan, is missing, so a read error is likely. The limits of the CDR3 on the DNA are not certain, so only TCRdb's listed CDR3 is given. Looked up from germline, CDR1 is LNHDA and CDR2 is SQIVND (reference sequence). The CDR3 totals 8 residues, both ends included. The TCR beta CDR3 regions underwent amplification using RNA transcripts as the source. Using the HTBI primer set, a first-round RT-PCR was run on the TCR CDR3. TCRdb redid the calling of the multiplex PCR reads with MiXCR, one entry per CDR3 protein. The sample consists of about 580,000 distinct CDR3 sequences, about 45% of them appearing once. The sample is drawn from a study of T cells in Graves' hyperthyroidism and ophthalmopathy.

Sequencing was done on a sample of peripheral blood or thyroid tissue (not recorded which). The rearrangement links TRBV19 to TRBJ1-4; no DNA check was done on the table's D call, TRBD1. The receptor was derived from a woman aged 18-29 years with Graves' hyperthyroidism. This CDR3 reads CASTRTGV.